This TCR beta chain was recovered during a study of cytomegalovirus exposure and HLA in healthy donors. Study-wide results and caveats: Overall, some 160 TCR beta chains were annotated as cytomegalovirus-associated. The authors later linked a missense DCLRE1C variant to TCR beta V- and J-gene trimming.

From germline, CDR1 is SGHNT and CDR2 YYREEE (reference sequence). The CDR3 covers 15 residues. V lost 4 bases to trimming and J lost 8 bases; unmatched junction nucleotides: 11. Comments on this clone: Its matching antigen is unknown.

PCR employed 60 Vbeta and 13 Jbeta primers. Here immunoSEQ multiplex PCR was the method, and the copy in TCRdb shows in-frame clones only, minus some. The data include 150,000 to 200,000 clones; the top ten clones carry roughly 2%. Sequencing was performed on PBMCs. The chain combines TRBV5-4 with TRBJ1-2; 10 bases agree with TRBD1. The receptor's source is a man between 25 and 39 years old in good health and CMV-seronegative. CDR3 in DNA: TGTGCCAGCAGCATCGGGACAGGGGATCTGTGGGGCTACACCTTC. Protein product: CASSIGTGDLWGYTF.